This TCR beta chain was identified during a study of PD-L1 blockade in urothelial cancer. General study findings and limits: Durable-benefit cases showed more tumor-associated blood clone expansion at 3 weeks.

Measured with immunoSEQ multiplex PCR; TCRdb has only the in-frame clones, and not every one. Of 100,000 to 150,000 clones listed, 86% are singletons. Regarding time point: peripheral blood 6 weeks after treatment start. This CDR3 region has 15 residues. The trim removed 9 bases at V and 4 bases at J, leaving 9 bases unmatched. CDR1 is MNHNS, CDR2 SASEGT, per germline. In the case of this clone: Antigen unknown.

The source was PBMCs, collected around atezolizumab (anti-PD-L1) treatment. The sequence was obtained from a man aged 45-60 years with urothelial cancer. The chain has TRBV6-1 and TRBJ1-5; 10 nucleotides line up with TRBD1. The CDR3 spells CASFPGQGTNQPQHF. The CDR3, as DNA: TGTGCCAGTTTTCCGGGACAGGGGACGAATCAGCCCCAGCATTTT.